The sequence of this T cell receptor beta chain was determined in a study of patients and donors after allogeneic stem cell transplantation. TCRdb redid the calling of the RT-PCR reads with MiXCR, one entry per CDR3 protein. Here the sample spans about a million distinct CDR3 sequences, under 20% being singletons. Germline CDR1 is MGHRA and CDR2 is YSYEKL. The CDR3 totals 15 residues. J lost 7 bases, V lost 3 bases, and 4 bases had no gene match. What was sequenced was blood, either unsorted or a sorted T cell fraction (not recorded which). The receptor was derived from a human donor who was either an allogeneic HSCT recipient or a stem cell or donor lymphocyte infusion donor (not recorded which). It is not recorded whose cells these are; they may come from a transplant donor. J is TRBJ1-6 and V is TRBV4-1; 9 bases align to TRBD1. CDR3 sequence (DNA): TGCGCCAGCAGCCATCCGGGACAGGGAAATTCACCCCTCCACTTT. It translates to CASSHPGQGNSPLHF.